Presented here are 5 T cell receptor beta chains from one specimen sequenced in a study of CD8 T cells in Susac syndrome. The RNA input was about 0.5 to 1 ug, and it was reverse transcribed with random hexamers. One entry per CDR3 protein, called by TCRdb with MiXCR from the immunoSEQ multiplex PCR reads. Here the sample spans approximately 76,000 distinct CDR3 sequences, roughly 94% being singletons. What was sequenced was CD8+ T cells from PBMCs. These receptors were collected from a human donor with multiple sclerosis.

CDR3 region: CASSYSPGREQYF. The CDR3 region has the DNA TGTGCCAGCAGTTACTCACCGGGCCGCGAGCAGTACTTC. The chain is built from TRBV6-5 and TRBJ2-7; no definite D call. The germline CDR1 and CDR2 sequences are MNHEY and SVGAGI. Trimming took off 0 bases at V and 6 bases at J, with 9 bases between the two ends. The CDR3 spans 13 residues.

This chain joins TRBV20-1 and TRBJ2-7, with 9 bases fitting TRBD1. Germline CDR1 is DFQATT and CDR2 is SNEGSKA (reference sequence). V gave up 6 bases and J gave up 1 base; unmatched junction bases: 7. CDR3 length: 14 amino acids. In DNA, the CDR3 is TGCAGTGCCCTAGGGACAGGGTCTTCCTACGAGCAGTACTTC. Its translation is CSALGTGSSYEQYF.

The chain uses TRBV29-1 and TRBJ2-7; 10 nucleotides line up with TRBD1. CDR1 is SQVTM and CDR2 is ANQGSEA in the germline V gene. J was trimmed by 4 bases and V by 1 base; bases with no gene match: 13. This CDR3 region has 17 residues. The DNA of the CDR3 is TGCAGCGTTGAAGGGGACAGGGGAGCTTTGGGGGCTTACGAGCAGTACTTC. Amino acid sequence: CSVEGDRGALGAYEQYF.

The V and J genes are TRBV5-6 and TRBJ1-5; D gene ambiguous. Germline V gene data show CDR1 as SGHDT and CDR2 as YYEEEE. Deletions cut 2 bases from V and 7 bases from J, with 10 bases between. This CDR3 is built from 13 residues. The CDR3 nucleotides are TGTGCCAGCAGCTTAGGAAATGGACAGCCCCAGCATTTT. It is translated as CASSLGNGQPQHF.

In its sample, this clonotype was seen once. V is TRBV6-6 and J is TRBJ2-1; TRBD2 matches at 14 bases. CDR1 and CDR2 (germline): MNHNY, SVGAGI (reference sequence). J gave up 2 bases and V 6 bases, and 3 bases lay outside the gene matches. This CDR3 has 16 amino acids. The CDR3, as DNA: TGTGCCAGCAGACGACTAGCGGGAGGGGCCTACAATGAGCAGTTCTTC. Its protein is CASRRLAGGAYNEQFF.